Below, 5 T cell receptor beta chains from the same sample are listed, as sequenced in a study of chronic HIV infection and antiretroviral therapy. MiXCR was run by TCRdb on the 5' RACE reads, yielding one entry per CDR3 protein. The sample records fewer than 40,000 distinct CDR3 sequences, roughly 9.1% being singletons. Sequencing input: peripheral blood. The receptors shown here come from an adult who had HIV and had not received antiretroviral therapy, or was an uninfected healthy control (not recorded which).

This clonotype was detected many times. V usage is TRBV10-3 and J usage is TRBJ1-5; D gene ambiguous. The germline V and J ends were trimmed by 4 bases and 4 bases, with 8 bases remaining between them. Germline V gene sequence: CDR1 ENHRY, CDR2 SYGVKD. This CDR3 comprises 13 residues. As DNA, the CDR3 is TGTGCCATCAGTGCCCGAGCGAATCAGCCCCAGCATTTT. Residues: CAISARANQPQHF.

This clonotype came up many times. V is TRBV15 and J is TRBJ2-7; D is possibly TRBD1 or TRBD2 (5 bases each). Trimming removed 1 base at V and 10 bases at J, with 14 bases between. The CDR3 has 13 amino acids. Germline values: CDR1 LNHNV, CDR2 YYDKDF (reference sequence). The CDR3 nucleotides read TGTGCCACCAGCAGAGGGGGGACGGCGGAACAGTACTTC. This encodes CATSRGGTAEQYF.

This clonotype was observed many times. V is TRBV5-1 and J is TRBJ2-1; D is unclear. CDR1 SGHRS and CDR2 YFSETQ come from the germline V gene. This CDR3 region has 14 residues. V was clipped by 0 bases and J by 4 bases, with 8 bases between them. As DNA, the CDR3 is TGCGCCAGCAGCTTGGACTACCGATACAATGAGCAGTTCTTC. Residues: CASSLDYRYNEQFF.

The J gene is TRBJ1-5, the V gene TRBV10-3, with a possible D match to TRBD1 (5 bases). The CDR3 spans 16 residues. The V and J ends lost 2 bases and 7 bases respectively, with 18 bases between them. Germline CDR1 ENHRY, CDR2 SYGVKD. DNA of the CDR3: TGTGCCATCAGTGAGACTGGGACGGCGGGACGCCAGCCCCAGCATTTT. This translates into CAISETGTAGRQPQHF.

This clonotype appeared a few times. V gene TRBV6-1 combines with J gene TRBJ2-5; the D gene is possibly TRBD1 (6 bases). CDR3 length equals 16 residues. Trimming left V 9 bases short and J 1 base short, with 21 bases between. CDR1 MNHNS and CDR2 SASEGT come from the germline V gene. The CDR3 bases are TGTGCCAGTTCCCCTGACAGGTCCGGAATCCAAGAGACCCAGTACTTC. This codes for CASSPDRSGIQETQYF.